Following are 28 T cell receptor beta chains from one sample sequenced in a study of blood T cell repertoires in COVID-19. The protocol was immunoSEQ multiplex PCR, while the TCRdb copy is restricted to in-frame clones and leaves out a portion. The sample contains hundreds of thousands of clones, about nine tenths of which appear only once. Sequenced input: peripheral blood. The receptors stem from a woman between 45 and 65 years old with COVID-19, enrolled during active disease.

The V call is TRBV5-1, the J call TRBJ1-3, with 7 nucleotides matching TRBD1. J gave up 3 bases and V 7 bases, and 10 bases lay outside the gene matches. This CDR3 is built from 15 residues. CDR1 is SGHRS, CDR2 YFSETQ, per germline. CDR3 in amino acids: CASFSGGGDGNTIYF. CDR3 DNA: TGCGCCAGCTTCTCAGGGGGTGGCGATGGAAACACCATATATTTT.

The chain uses TRBV19 and TRBJ1-2, with D possibly TRBD1 on 6 matching bases. This CDR3 has 15 amino acids. V dropped 5 bases and J dropped 3 bases, with 16 bases sitting between them. Per the germline V gene, CDR1 is LNHDA and CDR2 is SQIVND (reference sequence). The DNA of the CDR3 is TGTGCCAGTAGTGTCCAGGGGAATGGGGACTATGGCTACACCTTC. Translating it yields CASSVQGNGDYGYTF.

This clone has only one observation. The V gene is TRBV5-1, the J gene TRBJ2-1, with 14 nucleotides matching TRBD2. J was trimmed by 8 bases and V by 4 bases; bases with no gene match: 17. Germline CDR1 is SGHRS and CDR2 is YFSETQ. The CDR3 extends over 19 amino acids. The CDR3 region is CASSGKTSGGALTTDEQFF. The CDR3 coding sequence is TGCGCCAGCAGCGGAAAGACTAGCGGGGGGGCCTTAACGACCGATGAGCAGTTCTTC.

V and J are TRBV24-1 and TRBJ2-3, with 9 bases identical to TRBD1. CDR1 is KGHDR and CDR2 is SFDVKD in the germline V gene. J gave up 3 bases and V 3 bases, and 6 bases lay outside the gene matches. CDR3 length equals 16 residues. The CDR3 coding sequence is TGTGCCACCAGTGATCCTGGGACAGGGCGGACAGATACGCAGTATTTT. Translating it yields CATSDPGTGRTDTQYF.

The count of this clone is one. This chain joins TRBV2 and TRBJ1-6; D is ambiguous. The germline V gene encodes CDR1 SNHLY and CDR2 FYNNEI. The CDR3 sequence is 15 residues long. V was cut by 2 bases and J by 7 bases, with 12 bases left in between. The CDR3 DNA reads TGTGCCAGCAGTGAACGGCAGGCTGCGAATTCACCCCTCCACTTT. It specifies CASSERQAANSPLHF. Using reference TRBV2 and TRBJ1-6 for the parts outside the CDR3, the full variable domain is EPEVTQTPSHQVTQMGQEVILRCVPISNHLYFYWYRQILGQKVEFLVSFYNNEISEKSEIFDDQFSVERPDGSNFTLKIRSTKLEDSAMYFCASSERQAANSPLHFGNGTRLTVT.

The V and J genes are TRBV30 and TRBJ1-5; tentative D call: TRBD1 (5 bases). CDR1 is GTSNPN and CDR2 is SVGIG in the germline V gene (reference sequence). The V end lost 2 bases, the J end lost 0 bases, and 11 bases lay between the germline ends. The CDR3 loop spans 15 amino acids. The CDR3 protein is CAWSKGINSNQPQHF. For the CDR3, the DNA is TGTGCCTGGAGTAAGGGGATTAATAGCAATCAGCCCCAGCATTTT. The whole variable domain, filled in from reference TRBV30 and TRBJ1-5, reads SQTIHQWPATLVQPVGSPLSLECTVEGTSNPNLYWYRQAAGRGLQLLFYSVGIGQISSEVPQNLSASRPQDRQFILSSKKLLLSDSGFYLCAWSKGINSNQPQHFGDGTRLSIL.

The V gene is TRBV9, the J gene TRBJ1-2, with TRBD1 matching 9 bases. This CDR3 is 18 amino acids long. Trimming cost V 4 bases and J 5 bases; bases outside gene matches: 18. CDR1 and CDR2 (germline): SGDLS, YYNGEE. This CDR3 reads CASSPPPDRGFLTYGYTF. The CDR3 nucleotides read TGTGCCAGCAGCCCCCCCCCGGACAGGGGATTCCTCACGTATGGCTACACCTTC.

This clone was observed a few times. V is TRBV6-6 and J is TRBJ2-1, with 9 bases aligning to TRBD2. The V gene end was trimmed by 7 bases and the J gene end by 10 bases; junction bases not matched to a gene: 11. The germline gives CDR1 MNHNY, CDR2 SVGAGI (reference sequence). This CDR3 has 14 amino acids. CDR3 sequence: CASTPRTSEREQFF. DNA for the CDR3: TGTGCCAGCACTCCCCGGACTAGCGAGAGAGAGCAGTTCTTC.

On this clone itself: Other DNA variants within this sample encode the same CDR3. The chain recombines TRBV11-2 with TRBJ2-5, with 11 bases fitting TRBD2. The CDR3 has 15 residues. The germline V gene encodes CDR1 SGHAT and CDR2 FQNNGV. The J segment lost 5 bases and the V segment lost 1 base, leaving 3 bases of the junction unmatched. The CDR3 reads CASSLGASGGETQYF. The DNA for the CDR3 is TGTGCCAGCAGCTTAGGGGCTAGCGGGGGGGAGACCCAGTACTTC.

V is TRBV23-1 and J is TRBJ1-2; maybe TRBD1 (6 bases). TRBV23-1 is classed as an ORF, of uncertain function. This CDR3 contains 14 residues. V lost 2 bases, J lost 5 bases, and 12 bases lay in between. CDR3 amino acids: CASSQGTRAYGYTF. The CDR3 bases are TGCGCCAGCAGTCAAGGGACACGGGCATATGGCTACACCTTC.

A few counts support this clone. This chain links TRBV6-5 with TRBJ2-7, with 7 bases fitting TRBD2. V lost 5 bases to trimming and J lost 5 bases; unmatched junction nucleotides: 9. The CDR3 runs 14 residues. Per the germline V gene, CDR1 is MNHEY and CDR2 is SVGAGI. CDR3 loop: CASSPAGSSHEQYF. CDR3 coding DNA: TGTGCCAGCAGTCCAGCGGGGAGTTCACACGAGCAGTACTTC.

This clone was observed a handful of times. CDR3 sequence: CASRRTSGGEETQYF. Here the CDR3 DNA reads TGTGCCAGTAGGCGGACTAGCGGGGGGGAAGAGACCCAGTACTTC. The chain links TRBV19 to TRBJ2-5, with 15 nucleotides matching TRBD2. The junction had 2 bases not matched to a gene; V was cut back by 6 bases and J by 3 bases. Germline-derived CDR1 and CDR2 are LNHDA and SQIVND (reference sequence). CDR3 length: 15 amino acids.

The chain carries TRBV3-1 (or the pseudogene TRBV3-2) and TRBJ1-1; no clear D. The V gene lost 4 bases and the J gene lost 7 bases, with 10 bases spanning the gap. Germline CDR1 reads LGHDT; CDR2 reads YNNKEL (reference sequence). This CDR3 comprises 12 residues. The CDR3 region has the DNA TGTGCCAGCAGCCTCACGACTTATGAAGCTTTCTTT. This codes for CASSLTTYEAFF.

This clone was counted once. The gene calls are TRBV10-3 and TRBJ2-5, with D possibly being TRBD1 (5 bases). Germline V gene sequence: CDR1 ENHRY, CDR2 SYGVKD. V lost 3 bases and J lost 5, with 16 bases in between. The CDR3 covers 15 residues. DNA of the CDR3: TGTGCCATCAGTGAAATCAACCAGGGTCCGGAGACCCAGTACTTC. Residues: CAISEINQGPETQYF.

V usage is TRBV18 and J usage is TRBJ2-3, with no clear D. V was pared by 4 bases and J by 3 bases, with 8 bases between. CDR1 KGHSH and CDR2 LQKENI come from the germline V gene. The CDR3 totals 13 residues. In DNA form, the CDR3 reads TGTGCCAGCTCACGCGTCGGGACAGATACGCAGTATTTT. Translation gives CASSRVGTDTQYF.

This chain links TRBV9 with TRBJ2-3; TRBD2 matches 11 bases. Germline values: CDR1 SGDLS, CDR2 YYNGEE. This CDR3 is built from 17 residues. Trimming cost V 6 bases and J 2 bases; bases outside gene matches: 11. The CDR3 is CASTSLSGGADTDTQYF. The CDR3 region has the DNA TGTGCCAGCACCTCCCTTAGCGGGGGGGCTGACACAGATACGCAGTATTTT.

Only one count was recorded for this clone. The CDR3 nucleotides read TGTGCCAGCAGTACGGACAGTTCCGACCGGCAGTTCTTC. As protein: CASSTDSSDRQFF. The chain employs TRBV6-6 and TRBJ2-1, with TRBD1 as a possible D gene (6 bases). CDR1 is MNHNY, CDR2 SVGAGI, per germline (reference sequence). V gave up 5 bases and J gave up 12 bases, with 17 bases separating them. This CDR3 has 13 residues.

The chain carries TRBV4-2 and TRBJ1-1; possible D gene TRBD1, 6 bases. V dropped 1 base and J dropped 4 bases, with 16 bases sitting between them. The CDR3 runs 16 residues. Per germline, CDR1 LGHNA and CDR2 YNFKEQ. DNA for the CDR3: TGTGCCAGCAGCCAAGCTGCCGGGACAAGGGGCACTGAAGCTTTCTTT. Encoded protein: CASSQAAGTRGTEAFF.

In DNA form, the CDR3 reads TGTGCCAGCAGCTCCCTAACGGGCGGGACTAACTATGGCTACACCTTC. This codes for CASSSLTGGTNYGYTF. The chain has TRBV7-9 and TRBJ1-2; no reliable D call. V lost 4 bases, J lost 0 bases, and 15 bases lay in between. The CDR3 spans 16 residues. Germline V gene data show CDR1 as SEHNR and CDR2 as FQNEAQ (reference sequence).

The gene calls are TRBV12-3 or TRBV12-4 and TRBJ2-1; D is ambiguous. V was trimmed by 7 bases and J by 8 bases, leaving 12 bases between them. This CDR3 is 12 amino acids long. Here the CDR3 DNA reads TGTGCCAGCACCCCTACTCGAGATGAGCAGTTCTTC. Its protein is CASTPTRDEQFF.

This rearrangement joins TRBV10-2 to TRBJ2-7; 9 bases match TRBD2. This CDR3 contains 15 residues. The junction had 7 bases not matched to a gene; V was cut back by 7 bases and J by 0 bases. Germline V CDR1 and CDR2: WSHSY, SAAADI. The CDR3 DNA reads TGCGCCAGCATTTCCGGGACTAGCCTCTCCTACGAGCAGTACTTC. It codes for CASISGTSLSYEQYF.

This chain links TRBV19 with TRBJ2-3, with TRBD2 identical over 9 bases. Germline CDR1 LNHDA, CDR2 SQIVND (reference sequence). This CDR3 spans 17 amino acids. V was clipped by 2 bases and J by 4 bases; unmatched bases: 10. CDR3 sequence: CASSIPRLAGDPDTQYF. CDR3 DNA sequence: TGTGCCAGTAGTATACCCCGGTTAGCGGGGGACCCAGATACGCAGTATTTT.

The CDR3 here is CAWSEGVMNIQYF. As DNA, the CDR3 is TGTGCCTGGAGTGAGGGAGTAATGAACATTCAGTACTTC. The V gene is TRBV30, the J gene TRBJ2-4; D perhaps matches TRBD2 (5 bases). The V gene lost 1 base and the J gene lost 7 bases, with 11 bases spanning the gap. Germline V gene sequence: CDR1 GTSNPN, CDR2 SVGIG (reference sequence). The CDR3 covers 13 residues.

DNA of the CDR3: TGCGCCAGCAGCTCTATAGACAGGCCCACGGGGGAGCAGTACTTC. Translating it yields CASSSIDRPTGEQYF. The rearrangement joins TRBV4-1 to TRBJ2-7, with D possibly being TRBD1 (6 bases). The CDR3 is 15 residues long. Germline V gives CDR1 MGHRA, CDR2 YSYEKL. V was clipped by 5 bases and J by 7 bases, with 21 bases between them.

The rearrangement links TRBV18 to TRBJ1-5; a possible D gene is TRBD1 (5 bases). Germline-derived CDR1 and CDR2 are KGHSH and LQKENI. Trimming cost V 4 bases and J 8 bases, with 15 bases left between them. The CDR3 consists of 14 residues. CDR3 in amino acids: CASSQTPGKEPQHF. As DNA, the CDR3 is TGTGCCAGCTCACAGACCCCAGGGAAAGAGCCCCAGCATTTT.

The V and J genes are TRBV6-5 and TRBJ2-7; weak D call: TRBD1 (5 bases). The CDR3 contains 12 residues. The germline gives CDR1 MNHEY, CDR2 SVGAGI. The ends were cut back, 8 bases at V and 5 bases at J, with 13 bases in the middle. The CDR3: CASAGKMDEQYF. The CDR3 DNA reads TGTGCCAGCGCAGGGAAGATGGACGAGCAGTACTTC.

This chain joins TRBV19 and TRBJ1-2, with D maybe TRBD1 (6 bases). V lost 9 bases to trimming and J lost 1 base, with 21 bases between them. Germline CDR1 is LNHDA and CDR2 is SQIVND (reference sequence). The CDR3 is made up of 16 amino acids. The CDR3 here is CASNQGARRGNYGYTF. The CDR3 DNA reads as TGTGCCAGCAATCAAGGGGCGCGCAGGGGTAACTATGGCTACACCTTC. The variable domain in full, completed from reference TRBV19 and TRBJ1-2, reads DGGITQSPKYLFRKEGQNVTLSCEQNLNHDAMYWYRQDPGQGLRLIYYSQIVNDFQKGDIAEGYSVSREKKESFPLTVTSAQKNPTAFYLCASNQGARRGNYGYTFGSGTRLTVV.

This clone has a handful of counts. The V call is TRBV3-1 (or the pseudogene TRBV3-2), the J call TRBJ1-3; 11 nucleotides align to TRBD1. CDR3 size: 14 residues. V shed 3 bases and J 8 bases; nucleotides not matched to a gene: 3. The germline gives CDR1 LGHDT, CDR2 YNNKEL (reference sequence). CDR3 protein: CASSHTGQGDTIYF. The CDR3 DNA sequence: TGTGCCAGCAGCCATACGGGACAGGGGGACACCATATATTTT.